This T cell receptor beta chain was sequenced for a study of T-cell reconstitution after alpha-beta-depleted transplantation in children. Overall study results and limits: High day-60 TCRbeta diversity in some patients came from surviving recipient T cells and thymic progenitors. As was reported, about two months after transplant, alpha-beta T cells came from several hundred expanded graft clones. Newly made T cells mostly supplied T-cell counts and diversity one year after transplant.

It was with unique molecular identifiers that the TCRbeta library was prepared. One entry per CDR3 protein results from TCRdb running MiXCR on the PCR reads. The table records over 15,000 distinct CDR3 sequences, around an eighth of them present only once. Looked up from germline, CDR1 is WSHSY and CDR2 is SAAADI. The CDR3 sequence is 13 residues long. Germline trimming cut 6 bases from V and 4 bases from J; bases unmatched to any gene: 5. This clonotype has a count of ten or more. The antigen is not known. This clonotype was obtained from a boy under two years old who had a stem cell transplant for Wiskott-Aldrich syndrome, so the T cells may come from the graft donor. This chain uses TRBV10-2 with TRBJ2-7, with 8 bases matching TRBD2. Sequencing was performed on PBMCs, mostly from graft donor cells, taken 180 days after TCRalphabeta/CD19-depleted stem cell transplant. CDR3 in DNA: TGCGCCAGCAGGATTAGCGGGAAGTACGAGCAGTACTTC. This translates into CASRISGKYEQYF.